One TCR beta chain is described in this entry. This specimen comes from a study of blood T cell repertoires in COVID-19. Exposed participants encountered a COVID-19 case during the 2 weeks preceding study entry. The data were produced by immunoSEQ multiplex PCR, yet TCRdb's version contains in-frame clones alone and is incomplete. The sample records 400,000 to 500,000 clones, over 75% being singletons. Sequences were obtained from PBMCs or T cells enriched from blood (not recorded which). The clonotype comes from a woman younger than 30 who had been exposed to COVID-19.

The CDR3 spells CASSQEPPGRGSFGREKLFF. The CDR3 DNA reads TGTGCCAGCAGCCAAGAACCCCCAGGCAGGGGGTCATTCGGACGTGAAAAACTGTTTTTT. The chain couples TRBV14 to TRBJ1-4; 7 nucleotides agree with TRBD1. The V gene's germline CDR1 is SGHDN and CDR2 FVKESK. J lost 7 bases, V lost 0 bases, and 20 bases had no gene match. This CDR3 contains 20 residues. Variable domain in full (rest from reference TRBV14 and TRBJ1-4): EAGVTQFPSHSVIEKGQTVTLRCDPISGHDNLYWYRRVMGKEIKFLLHFVKESKQDESGMPNNRFLAERTGGTYSTLKVQPAELEDSGVYFCASSQEPPGRGSFGREKLFFGSGTQLSVL.